This passage covers 4 T cell receptor beta chains from one sample sequenced in a study of immune evolution from preneoplasia to lung adenocarcinoma. The repertoire was sequenced with immunoSEQ multiplex PCR; TCRdb's copy has only in-frame clones and lacks some. The sample has 10,000 or so clones, approximately 85% seen once. Sequenced material: FFPE minimally invasive lung adenocarcinoma tissue. The receptors stem from a person in their 70s with lung adenocarcinoma.

This clone is a singleton in its sample. The gene calls are TRBV28 and TRBJ2-5, with 7 bases identical to TRBD1. The CDR3 is 15 amino acids. With V trimmed by 7 bases and J by 3 bases, 11 bases remained unmatched. Germline V gene data show CDR1 as MDHEN and CDR2 as SYDVKM. CDR3 sequence reads: CASNPRQGGKETQYF. DNA for the CDR3: TGTGCCAGCAATCCTCGACAGGGCGGAAAAGAGACCCAGTACTTC. The full variable domain, with the rest looked up from reference TRBV28 and TRBJ2-5, is DVKVTQSSRYLVKRTGEKVFLECVQDMDHENMFWYRQDPGLGLRLIYFSYDVKMKEKGDIPEGYSVSREKKERFSLILESASTNQTSMYLCASNPRQGGKETQYFGPGTRLLVL.

This clone was seen just once. V gene TRBV7-8 combines with J gene TRBJ2-5; TRBD1 aligns across 9 bases. Germline CDR1 and CDR2: SGHVS and FQNEAQ. The CDR3 extends over 16 amino acids. The J segment lost 5 bases and the V segment lost 3 bases, leaving 10 bases of the junction unmatched. The CDR3 DNA is TGTGCCAGCAGCTTCGGGGACAGGGCCCATTGGGAGACCCAGTACTTC. This gives the protein CASSFGDRAHWETQYF.

This chain connects TRBV7-2 to TRBJ2-7; D could derive from TRBD1 or TRBD2 (6 bases each). V lost 0 bases to trimming and J lost 3 bases, with 9 bases between them. This CDR3 spans 14 amino acids. Germline V CDR1 and CDR2: SGHTA, FQGNSA. CDR3 nucleotide sequence: TGTGCCAGCAGCTTAGCGCGGGACAACTACGAGCAGTACTTC. It specifies CASSLARDNYEQYF. The full variable domain, completed using reference TRBV7-2 and TRBJ2-7, is GAGVSQSPSNKVTEKGKDVELRCDPISGHTALYWYRQSLGQGLEFLIYFQGNSAPDKSGLPSDRFSAERTGGSVSTLTIQRTQQEDSAVYLCASSLARDNYEQYFGPGTRLTVT.

The chain joins TRBV6-5 to TRBJ1-3; 7 bases map to TRBD1. The CDR3 runs 13 residues. J was trimmed by 4 bases and V by 6 bases; bases with no gene match: 3. Germline assignment: CDR1 MNHEY and CDR2 SVGAGI. CDR3 sequence: CASRQGLGNTIYF. In DNA, the CDR3 is TGTGCCAGCAGACAGGGGCTCGGAAACACCATATATTTT.